The 27 T cell receptor beta chains below all came from one sample that was sequenced in a study of blood T cell repertoires in COVID-19. This table comes from immunoSEQ multiplex PCR, and its TCRdb copy is limited to in-frame clones, with some not included. The sample comprises around 160,000 clones, roughly 89% of which are singletons, and roughly 5.7% rests with the top ten. The sequencing sample was made of PBMCs or T cells enriched from blood (not recorded which). These receptors all come from a woman in her fifties or sixties who had been exposed to COVID-19.

In this sample, this clone is medium-sized. The genes are TRBV4-2 and TRBJ2-1, with TRBD2 matching 11 bases. This CDR3 comprises 16 residues. The V and J ends lost 0 bases and 2 bases, in that order; junction bases with no gene match: 0. Germline V gene sequence: CDR1 LGHNA, CDR2 YNFKEQ. CDR3 region: CASSQDSGGAYNEQFF. CDR3 DNA: TGTGCCAGCAGCCAAGATAGCGGGGGGGCCTACAATGAGCAGTTCTTC.

The CDR3 sequence is CASSRGGNTEAFF. The DNA of the CDR3 is TGTGCCAGCAGTAGGGGGGGGAACACTGAAGCTTTCTTT. The chain couples TRBV6-4 to TRBJ1-1; D is possibly TRBD1 (6 bases). The germline V gene has CDR1 MRHNA and CDR2 SNTAGT. This CDR3 region has 13 residues. V was clipped by 5 bases and J by 1 base, with 8 bases between them.

The CDR3 DNA follows: TGCGCCAGCAGCCCCGAACAGGGATACGAGCAGTACTTC. Its protein product is CASSPEQGYEQYF. The chain links TRBV4-3 to TRBJ2-7, with D possibly TRBD1 on 6 matching bases. CDR3 length: 13 residues. Germline loops: CDR1 LGHNA, CDR2 YSLEER. V was pared by 4 bases and J by 4 bases, with 11 bases between.

The chain links TRBV7-2 to TRBJ2-1; D may be TRBD1 (6 bases). Germline CDR1 reads SGHTA; CDR2 reads FQGNSA. This CDR3 is built from 14 residues. The V end lost 3 bases, the J end lost 8 bases, and 14 bases lay between the germline ends. The CDR3 nucleotides read TGTGCCAGCAGCTTGAGTATGCCAGGGGATGAGCAGTTCTTC. The encoded protein is CASSLSMPGDEQFF.

The chain has TRBV6-2 or TRBV6-3 and TRBJ1-4; 8 bases fit TRBD1. The V segment lost 2 bases and the J segment 7 bases; nucleotides outside the gene matches: 15. Germline V gene sequence: CDR1 MNHEY, CDR2 SVGEGT. The CDR3 has 18 amino acids. The CDR3: CASSYPGTGGNLGEKLFF. The CDR3 DNA reads TGTGCCAGCAGTTACCCTGGGACAGGAGGGAATCTTGGTGAAAAACTGTTTTTT.

The chain joins TRBV19 to TRBJ2-5, with D unclear. Germline V CDR1 and CDR2: LNHDA, SQIVND (reference sequence). This CDR3 spans 12 amino acids. V was shortened by 5 bases and J by 5 bases, with 9 bases between the two germline ends. DNA of the CDR3: TGTGCCAGTAGTCAAGCGAGGGAGACCCAGTACTTC. As protein: CASSQARETQYF.

The chain combines TRBV5-6 with TRBJ2-2; D gene ambiguous. There are 15 residues in the CDR3. V was trimmed by 3 bases and J by 4 bases, leaving 13 bases between them. Germline CDR1 reads SGHDT; CDR2 reads YYEEEE. CDR3: CASSSTPRTTGELFF. The DNA of the CDR3 is TGTGCCAGCAGCTCGACACCAAGAACCACCGGGGAGCTGTTTTTT.

This sequence joins TRBV3-1 (or the pseudogene TRBV3-2) and TRBJ1-1, with D unresolved. Germline V gene sequence: CDR1 LGHDT, CDR2 YNNKEL (reference sequence). V dropped 4 bases and J dropped 4 bases, with 16 bases sitting between them. The length of the CDR3 is 15 residues. CDR3: CASSPRTVVGTEAFF. The DNA of the CDR3 is TGTGCCAGCAGCCCTCGGACTGTTGTGGGCACTGAAGCTTTCTTT.

This rearrangement joins TRBV19 to TRBJ2-2, with 11 positions matching TRBD1. Per germline, CDR1 LNHDA and CDR2 SQIVND (reference sequence). Germline trimming cut 7 bases from V and 4 bases from J; bases unmatched to any gene: 8. The CDR3 has 16 residues. Here the CDR3 reads CASNGGGTGGTGELFF. In nucleotides, the CDR3 is TGTGCCAGTAATGGGGGCGGGACAGGGGGCACCGGGGAGCTGTTTTTT.

This clone was seen more than once but under ten times. Other DNA sequences of this sample code for an identical CDR3. The chain employs TRBV7-9 and TRBJ2-5; TRBD2 might be the D (6 bases). V lost 4 bases to trimming and J lost 5 bases, with 8 bases between them. This CDR3 comprises 12 residues. Germline V gives CDR1 SEHNR, CDR2 FQNEAQ (reference sequence). The CDR3 region is CASSSGGETQYF. The CDR3, as DNA: TGTGCCAGCAGCTCCGGGGGTGAGACCCAGTACTTC.

The chain employs TRBV5-5 and TRBJ2-2; TRBD1 is a possible D gene (8 bases). The V and J ends lost 6 bases and 3 bases respectively, with 12 bases between them. The CDR3 has 14 amino acids. CDR1 and CDR2 from the germline V gene are SGHKS and YYEKEE (reference sequence). The CDR3 DNA is TGTGCCAGCAACAGGGGGGGTGACACCGGGGAGCTGTTTTTT. This gives the protein CASNRGGDTGELFF.

This clone was seen only once. The rearrangement links TRBV27 to TRBJ1-5; D is uncertain. The CDR3 consists of 18 residues. CDR1 and CDR2 from the germline V gene are MNHEY and SMNVEV (reference sequence). V was pared by 1 base and J by 6 bases, with 22 bases between. The CDR3 protein is CASSLYAHPMARSQPQHF. The CDR3 DNA reads as TGTGCCAGCAGTTTATATGCCCACCCTATGGCTCGGAGTCAGCCCCAGCATTTT.

The V gene is TRBV4-2, the J gene TRBJ1-1; D unresolved. The length of the CDR3 is 14 residues. With 0 bases removed from V and 3 bases from J, the gap between germline ends came to 8 bases. Germline CDR1 is LGHNA and CDR2 is YNFKEQ. CDR3 region: CASSQDSRDTEAFF. CDR3 nucleotide sequence: TGTGCCAGCAGCCAAGATAGCCGGGACACTGAAGCTTTCTTT.

The V and J genes are TRBV30 and TRBJ1-2; D possibly corresponds to TRBD1 (6 bases). This CDR3 region has 15 residues. The germline V and J ends were trimmed by 0 bases and 4 bases, with 15 bases remaining between them. CDR1 and CDR2 (germline): GTSNPN, SVGIG (reference sequence). The CDR3, as DNA: TGTGCCTGGAGTGTCCCATGGGGACAACTCTATGGCTACACCTTC. Its translation is CAWSVPWGQLYGYTF.

The genes are TRBV9 and TRBJ2-1, with 12 bases that match TRBD2. V lost 0 bases, J lost 6 bases, and 10 bases stayed unmatched. There are 18 residues in the CDR3. Germline V gene sequence: CDR1 SGDLS, CDR2 YYNGEE. This CDR3 reads CASSVGTGLAGSANEQFF. Here the CDR3 DNA reads TGTGCCAGCAGCGTAGGAACAGGACTAGCGGGATCGGCCAATGAGCAGTTCTTC.

The chain employs TRBV10-1 and TRBJ2-5; 8 bases agree with TRBD2. The CDR3 consists of 17 residues. J lost 1 base, V lost 3 bases, and 10 bases had no gene match. Germline V gene lookup returns CDR1 WNHNN and CDR2 SYGVQD (reference sequence). The CDR3 DNA reads as TGCGCCAGCAGTGACGATCGGGCGGGGGGTCGCCAAGAGACCCAGTACTTC. Its translation is CASSDDRAGGRQETQYF.

This chain connects TRBV19 to TRBJ1-1; weak D call: TRBD1 (5 bases). The V and J ends lost 0 bases and 0 bases respectively, with 8 bases between them. This CDR3 has 15 residues. Germline V gene data show CDR1 as LNHDA and CDR2 as SQIVND (reference sequence). CDR3 DNA sequence: TGTGCCAGTAGTATAGATCAGGGCATGAACACTGAAGCTTTCTTT. The encoded protein is CASSIDQGMNTEAFF.

The chain couples TRBV27 to TRBJ2-2; possibly TRBD1 for D (6 bases). The CDR3 is made up of 15 amino acids. Trimming pared 7 bases from V and 6 bases from J, leaving 18 bases between. The germline V gene encodes CDR1 MNHEY and CDR2 SMNVEV (reference sequence). The CDR3 is CASIGPGTPPGELFF. For the CDR3, the DNA is TGTGCCAGCATTGGGCCGGGGACACCTCCCGGGGAGCTGTTTTTT.

The genes are TRBV3-1 (or the pseudogene TRBV3-2) and TRBJ1-2, with a possible D match to TRBD1 (5 bases). The CDR3 sequence is 13 residues long. Per the germline V gene, CDR1 is LGHDT and CDR2 is YNNKEL (reference sequence). V was pared by 1 base and J by 3 bases, with 6 bases between. The CDR3 sequence: CASSQVQDYGYTF. CDR3 in DNA: TGTGCCAGCAGCCAAGTACAGGACTATGGCTACACCTTC.

CDR3 coding DNA: TGTGCCAGCAGGGGGACTCGGGACACCGGGGAGCTGTTTTTT. This translates into CASRGTRDTGELFF. This chain connects TRBV2 to TRBJ2-2; possible D gene TRBD2, 6 bases. Germline V gives CDR1 SNHLY, CDR2 FYNNEI. This CDR3 contains 14 residues. Between the trimmed V and J ends, which lost 6 bases and 3 bases, there was a span of 11 bases.

This clone showed up just a few times. The rearrangement links TRBV5-8 to TRBJ2-1; a possible D gene is TRBD1 (6 bases). Deletions cut 2 bases from V and 0 bases from J, with 9 bases between. The CDR3 sequence is 15 residues long. The V gene's germline CDR1 is SGHTS and CDR2 YDEGEE. The CDR3: CASSFGGPSYNEQFF. The CDR3 nucleotides are TGTGCCAGCAGCTTTGGGGGCCCCTCCTACAATGAGCAGTTCTTC.

The chain uses TRBV7-9 and TRBJ1-5, with TRBD1 as a possible D gene (6 bases). Deletions cut 6 bases from V and 5 bases from J, with 11 bases between. Germline V CDR1 and CDR2: SEHNR, FQNEAQ (reference sequence). The CDR3 totals 13 residues. CDR3 DNA: TGTGCCAGCAGTTGGCGACAGGATCAGCCCCAGCATTTT. Translated: CASSWRQDQPQHF.

The rearrangement links TRBV6-1 to TRBJ2-3; unclear D gene. Trimming removed 3 bases at V and 2 bases at J, with 9 bases between. Germline V CDR1 and CDR2: MNHNS, SASEGT. The CDR3 runs to 14 residues. CDR3 sequence reads: CASSEWRFTDTQYF. The DNA of the CDR3 is TGTGCCAGCAGTGAGTGGCGGTTCACAGATACGCAGTATTTT.

This chain connects TRBV5-4 to TRBJ2-2; TRBD1 aligns across 10 bases. The CDR3 extends over 15 amino acids. With 6 bases clipped from V and 4 bases from J, the junction kept 6 bases outside the gene matches. In germline, CDR1 is SGHNT, CDR2 YYREEE (reference sequence). The CDR3 sequence is CASTSGDRGTGELFF. CDR3 DNA sequence: TGTGCCAGCACCTCGGGGGACAGGGGCACCGGGGAGCTGTTTTTT.

Here the CDR3 reads CSASPGRLISYEQYF. CDR3 nucleotides: TGCAGTGCTAGTCCGGGCCGACTAATTTCCTACGAGCAGTACTTC. This chain uses TRBV20-1 with TRBJ2-7; maybe TRBD2 (5 bases). Germline assignment: CDR1 DFQATT and CDR2 SNEGSKA (reference sequence). This CDR3 region has 15 residues. The ends were cut back, 3 bases at V and 1 base at J, with 16 bases in the middle.

To note about this clone: Other DNA sequences from this sample encode an identical CDR3 as well. The chain links TRBV5-4 to TRBJ2-5, with 8 bases fitting TRBD1. Germline CDR1 and CDR2: SGHNT and YYREEE (reference sequence). With 0 bases clipped from V and 2 bases from J, the junction kept 9 bases outside the gene matches. This CDR3 has 17 amino acids. The CDR3 DNA sequence: TGTGCCAGCAGCTTGGGGTATGGCAGGGGGCTTCAAGAGACCCAGTACTTC. This codes for CASSLGYGRGLQETQYF.

This rearrangement joins TRBV7-9 to TRBJ1-2; 10 nucleotides line up with TRBD1. This CDR3 has 18 residues. V lost 4 bases, J lost 0 bases, and 11 bases stayed unmatched. Germline V gives CDR1 SEHNR, CDR2 FQNEAQ (reference sequence). The CDR3 coding sequence is TGTGCCAGCAGCTCACGACAGGGGGCGGGGGAGTCTAACTATGGCTACACCTTC. Amino acids: CASSSRQGAGESNYGYTF.